The source of this TCR beta chain is a study of OX40 agonist ivuxolimab in advanced cancers. With respect to the entire study: Ivuxolimab was an agonistic, fully human IgG2 monoclonal antibody directed against OX40 (CD134), a costimulatory receptor. Of the roughly 52 dose-escalation patients, hepatocellular carcinoma was present in about 20, melanoma in roughly 15, renal cell carcinoma in 9 and head and neck cancer in 9. In the dose-escalation cohort, nearly 85% of patients were male, and the mean age was roughly 56 years with a range of roughly 20 to 80. Peripheral TCRbeta sequencing was intended to test whether TCR sequence diversity was altered and clonal T-cell expansion was caused by ivuxolimab. The paper describes the monotherapy dose-escalation part (N ≈ 52 patients) of the phase I trial of ivuxolimab. Intravenous ivuxolimab was administered to patients every 2 weeks at six dose levels: 0.01, 0.1, 0.3, 1.5, 3 and 10 mg/kg. Partial responses occurred in three dose-escalation patients: two with cutaneous melanoma and one with hepatocellular carcinoma. Prior anti-PD-1, anti-PD-L1 or anti-CTLA-4 therapy was permitted, and checkpoint inhibitors had been received by about 44% of dose-escalation patients. Beyond this particular receptor, the publication reports: In the 0.1-3.0 mg/kg groups, partial responders were among the patients with the lowest normalized peripheral clonal expansion, particularly in CD8+ T cells. Antigen specificity was not determined for the clonally expanded peripheral T cells. At doses of 0.1 to 3.0 mg/kg, clonal expansion of both CD4+ and CD8+ blood T cells was observed from baseline to week 6. After ivuxolimab, expanded clones were on average more numerous among CD8+ T cells than among CD4+ T cells. Low levels of normalized T-cell clonal expansion were also seen in some nonresponding patients.

For sequencing of the TCRbeta CDR3 region, genomic DNA was extracted from the sorted cells. The immunoSEQ Assay was used for sequencing of TCRbeta CDR3 regions. Sourced from immuneACCESS, this table was stored by TCRdb with only in-frame sequences that have V and J called. A share of the clones is absent; for the studies checked, an unresolved V gene accounts for under half, and the remainder has no known explanation. The table for this sample lists more than 25,000 clones; roughly 71% of them were counted only once. The ten largest clonotypes hold 9.5% to 15% of the sample. The CDR3, from cysteine to phenylalanine, totals 12 residues. Only the CDR3 part of the read is kept: 36 bases, read in frame from the first base. From a lookup of the germline V gene (reference sequence), CDR1 and CDR2 are MNHNY and SVGAGI. V drops 6 bases and J drops 3 bases, leaving 6 bases in between. Patients with autoimmune disease history or receiving systemic immunosuppression were excluded from the trial. In every dose cohort, peripheral blood was drawn for TCR sequencing at baseline, cycle 4 day 1, and cycle 7 day 1. The samples were drawn from a first-in-human, open-label, multicenter phase I dose-escalation trial of ivuxolimab. The trial enrolled adults with locally advanced or metastatic head and neck squamous cell, hepatocellular, melanoma or renal cell carcinoma. CD4+ and CD8+ T cells were sorted separately from peripheral blood before TCR sequencing.

About this clone: Its antigen has not been determined. One base away there is no much larger clone; base qualities are not given.

The origin of this receptor is an adult with an advanced solid tumor such as melanoma, head and neck, liver or kidney cancer. Sequencing was performed on CD4+ or CD8+ T cells sorted from blood, taken in a trial of the OX40 agonist ivuxolimab. This chain is built from TRBV6-6 and TRBJ1-5, with an unclear D gene assignment. The CDR3 in this case is CASRNPNQPQHF. The DNA sequence is given as TGTGCCAGCAGAAACCCCAATCAGCCCCAGCATTTT.